There are a few counts of the clone carrying this TCR beta chain. The antigen is unknown. After constant-region reverse-primer amplification, full-length variable regions underwent semi-nested PCR with Nested Universal Primer A. TCRdb re-derived calls from the 5' RACE reads in MiXCR, one entry per CDR3 protein. The table records roughly 46,000 distinct CDR3 sequences, 25% to 30% of them present only once. The CDR3 consists of 15 residues. The germline V gene encodes CDR1 DFQATT and CDR2 SNEGSKA (reference sequence). V was shortened by 6 bases and J by 2 bases, with 14 bases between the two germline ends. Study-level points and caveats: The TCR gene usage of tumor memory CD4+ T cells clustered together with blood and lymph node memory CD4+ cells and with lymph node naive CD4+ cells.

This sequence was found in a female donor with breast cancer. Source material: naive CD4+ T cells sorted from blood. As to subset: naive CD4+ T cells, CD4+CD45RA+CD25-. The V call is TRBV20-1, the J call TRBJ2-6; possible D gene TRBD1, 5 bases. This CDR3 is CSAADGRAGANVLTF. CDR3 nucleotides: TGCAGTGCCGCTGACGGCAGGGCTGGGGCCAACGTCCTGACTTTC.